The 6 T cell receptor beta chains below come from one sample, sequenced in a study of blood T cell repertoires in COVID-19 (dated by TCRdb to 2020 to 2022). Libraries came from the immunoSEQ multiplex PCR assay. In its TCRdb copy, this immuneACCESS table keeps in-frame sequences only and misses some clones. Where compared with another copy, unresolved V genes explain less than half of these, and the others have no known cause. The sample table contains about 440,000 clones; only one count was recorded for approximately 90% of them. The top ten constitute over 4% of the sample. What was sequenced was peripheral blood. The source is a woman in her 30s with acute or convalescent COVID-19.

The chain couples TRBV3-1 (or the pseudogene TRBV3-2) to TRBJ1-2; 8 nucleotides line up with TRBD1. Per the germline V gene, CDR1 is LGHDT and CDR2 is YNNKEL (reference sequence). The CDR3 sequence is 16 residues long. Trimming removed 3 bases from V and 6 bases from J; junction bases left unmatched: 12. CDR3 sequence: CASSHLDRDRVDGYTF. The CDR3 coding sequence is TGTGCCAGCAGCCACTTGGACAGGGATAGAGTCGATGGCTACACCTTC.

The V and J genes are TRBV5-4 and TRBJ2-2, with D hard to call. The CDR3 totals 16 residues. The germline CDR1 and CDR2 sequences are SGHNT and YYREEE (reference sequence). Trimming shortened V by 4 bases and J by 2 bases, and 15 bases separated the two germline ends. CDR3 in amino acids: CASSTKTQTNTGELFF. The CDR3 DNA sequence: TGTGCCAGCAGCACCAAAACACAAACAAACACCGGGGAGCTGTTTTTT.

This clone has a single count. V gene TRBV27 combines with J gene TRBJ2-7; TRBD1 is a possible D gene (6 bases). Germline-derived CDR1 and CDR2 are MNHEY and SMNVEV (reference sequence). The germline V and J ends were trimmed by 4 bases and 7 bases, with 20 bases remaining between them. The CDR3 contains 15 residues. CDR3 nucleotides: TGTGCCAGCAGTTCGCGCCGGGACACAACTGATGAGCAGTACTTC. The encoded protein is CASSSRRDTTDEQYF.

This chain joins TRBV7-6 and TRBJ2-7; 11 bases line up with TRBD2. The germline V gene encodes CDR1 SGHVS and CDR2 FNYEAQ. The CDR3 loop spans 15 amino acids. J lost 2 bases, V lost 4 bases, and 4 bases had no gene match. The CDR3 reads CASSYLAGGAYEQYF. The CDR3 bases are TGTGCCAGCAGCTACCTAGCGGGGGGCGCCTACGAGCAGTACTTC. Full variable domain (rest looked up from reference TRBV7-6 and TRBJ2-7): GAGVSQSPRYKVTKRGQDVALRCDPISGHVSLYWYRQALGQGPEFLTYFNYEAQQDKSGLPNDRFSAERPEGSISTLTIQRTEQRDSAMYRCASSYLAGGAYEQYFGPGTRLTVT.

The chain joins TRBV10-1 to TRBJ1-6, with 7 bases that match TRBD1. Germline-derived CDR1 and CDR2 are WNHNN and SYGVQD (reference sequence). V lost 5 bases and J lost 9; bases outside the gene matches: 31. This CDR3 is built from 22 residues. CDR3 protein: CASSSVLDRGVGTALWTSPLHF. The CDR3, as DNA: TGCGCCAGCAGTTCCGTCCTGGACCGGGGTGTGGGGACAGCGTTGTGGACTTCACCCCTCCACTTT.

This chain connects TRBV29-1 to TRBJ2-3, with D perhaps TRBD1 (5 bases). This CDR3 contains 13 residues. Trimming removed 5 bases from V and 6 bases from J, with 15 bases in between. Germline V CDR1 and CDR2: SQVTM, ANQGSEA. CDR3: CSVRGILSDTQYF. The CDR3 coding sequence is TGCAGCGTTAGGGGTATCCTCTCGGATACGCAGTATTTT.